A single sample is the source of the 8 T cell receptor beta chains below, sequenced in a study of blood T cell repertoires in COVID-19. Only in-frame clones appear in the TCRdb table, and some are missing; sequencing was by immunoSEQ multiplex PCR. Of over 150,000 clones in the sample, 75% to 90% were seen once. The sequenced sample was PBMCs or T cells enriched from blood (not recorded which). Receptors originate from a man aged 35-49 years who had recovered from COVID-19.

This clone was observed a single time. J is TRBJ2-5 and V is TRBV11-2, with D perhaps TRBD1 (7 bases). This CDR3 region has 15 residues. Trimming cost V 0 bases and J 7 bases, with 15 bases left between them. The V gene's germline CDR1 is SGHAT and CDR2 FQNNGV. CDR3 DNA: TGTGCCAGCAGCTTAGATTCACCCCAGGGGGGGACCCAGTACTTC. Encoded protein: CASSLDSPQGGTQYF.

J is TRBJ2-3 and V is TRBV7-8, with no clear D. V shed 5 bases and J shed 3 bases, with 3 bases lying between them. The CDR3 spans 11 residues. Germline V CDR1 and CDR2: SGHVS, FQNEAQ. CDR3 protein: CASSITDTQYF. CDR3 bases: TGTGCCAGCAGCATAACAGATACGCAGTATTTT.

The chain is built from TRBV11-2 and TRBJ2-5; 10 nucleotides line up with TRBD2. This CDR3 has 14 amino acids. Germline V gene sequence: CDR1 SGHAT, CDR2 FQNNGV. The ends lost 5 bases at V and 2 bases at J; junction bases unmatched: 2. The CDR3 bases are TGTGCCAGCAGCCCAGCGGGGGGGCAAGAGACCCAGTACTTC. This encodes CASSPAGGQETQYF.

The chain combines TRBV12-5 with TRBJ2-1; no firm D call. Germline CDR1 reads LGHNT; CDR2 reads FRNRAP. Trimming removed 2 bases at V and 7 bases at J, with 9 bases between. This CDR3 is built from 13 residues. CDR3 coding DNA: TGTGCTAGTGGTTTGAGTAGAGAGAATGAGCAGTTCTTC. Translation gives CASGLSRENEQFF.

The chain couples TRBV7-3 to TRBJ1-5; possible D gene TRBD1, 5 bases. The CDR3 runs 13 residues. The germline gives CDR1 SGHTA, CDR2 FQGTGA. Trimming pared 5 bases from V and 5 bases from J, leaving 10 bases between. The CDR3 bases are TGTGCCAGCAGCCCCCGGGGGGATCAGCCCCAGCATTTT. As protein: CASSPRGDQPQHF.

V gene TRBV5-8 combines with J gene TRBJ1-1; D ambiguous. There are 13 residues in the CDR3. The germline CDR1 and CDR2 sequences are SGHTS and YDEGEE. With 1 base removed from V and 4 bases from J, the gap between germline ends came to 8 bases. CDR3 loop: CASSLYEGTEAFF. The CDR3 DNA reads as TGTGCCAGCAGCTTGTATGAGGGCACTGAAGCTTTCTTT.

This sequence joins TRBV6-1 and TRBJ2-7, with 10 bases identical to TRBD2. CDR1 MNHNS and CDR2 SASEGT come from the germline V gene. V lost 2 bases to trimming and J lost 5 bases; unmatched junction nucleotides: 6. CDR3 size: 15 residues. The CDR3 region has the DNA TGTGCCAGCAGTGAACAAGCGGGGGGGCCCCACGAGCAGTACTTC. It encodes CASSEQAGGPHEQYF.

This clone occurred a few times. This chain connects TRBV5-1 to TRBJ1-2; no firm D call. The CDR3 is 13 amino acids. The V gene lost 6 bases and the J gene lost 5 bases, with 14 bases spanning the gap. Germline values: CDR1 SGHRS, CDR2 YFSETQ. The CDR3 loop is CASNNNQQYGYTF. The CDR3 DNA follows: TGCGCCAGCAACAACAACCAACAATATGGCTACACCTTC. The full variable domain, completed using reference TRBV5-1 and TRBJ1-2, is KAGVTQTPRYLIKTRGQQVTLSCSPISGHRSVSWYQQTPGQGLQFLFEYFSETQRNKGNFPGRFSGRQFSNSRSEMNVSTLELGDSALYLCASNNNQQYGYTFGSGTRLTVV.